This T cell receptor beta chain was sequenced for a study of CD8 T cells in ankylosing spondylitis. This CDR3 contains 13 residues. Looked up from germline, CDR1 is SGHRS and CDR2 is YFSETQ. V dropped 4 bases and J dropped 6; count of bases not matched to a gene: 2. This clonotype was seen at least ten times. Via MiXCR, TCRdb re-called the 5' RACE reads, giving one row per CDR3 protein. Of fewer than 250,000 distinct CDR3 sequences listed, roughly a tenth are singletons. This TCR was recovered from a male donor with ankylosing spondylitis or in good health (not recorded which). Sequenced: blood, either unsorted or a sorted T cell fraction (not recorded which). The chain couples TRBV5-1 to TRBJ2-2, with 8 bases lining up with TRBD1. The CDR3 DNA is TGCGCCAGCAGCCCGGACAGGGCCGGGGAGCTGTTTTTT. Its protein is CASSPDRAGELFF.